The sequence of this T cell receptor beta chain was determined in a study of T cells after yellow fever vaccination (dated by TCRdb to between 2017 and 2020). At the level of the whole study: Libraries from fractions with low cell numbers were prepared with the SMART-Seq v4 Ultra Low Input RNA kit. To follow T-cell clones before and after primary and booster YFV17D yellow fever vaccination, bulk TCR alpha and beta repertoires were sequenced over time. Two healthy male donors, one aged 18 to 30 and one aged 30 to 40 years, made up the cohort. Blood was drawn at multiple timepoints before and after primary and secondary immunization, with bulk PBMC replicates and cell subsets isolated. What the research found in general, with its limitations: A small share of clonotypes was detected in both CD4 and CD8 compartments, with the overlap likely arising from convergent recombination. Compared with the primary T-cell response, the secondary T-cell response was faster but weaker, reaching its peak on day 5 rather than on day 15. Computational filtering was required because FACS-sorted repertoires could contain abundant contaminating clonotypes from the bulk population. After the booster, most of the clones that had expanded following primary vaccination were detected again (almost 98% of CD4 and around 88% of CD8), which suggests that memory was broadly maintained. The study included only two donors, which limits how far the findings can be generalized.

What the treatment or condition label conveys for this sample: live attenuated yellow fever vaccine strain. At each blood-draw timepoint, two biological replicates of bulk PBMCs were obtained. A standard Ficoll-Paque protocol was used to isolate PBMCs from peripheral blood. TriZol was used to extract RNA from bulk PBMCs, from CD4 and CD8 fractions, and from dextramer-positive and dextramer-negative fractions. There are a few counts of this clonotype. It lacks a known antigen. The input lacks base qualities; no much larger clone sits a single base away. TCR cDNA was synthesized by 5'RACE template switching, which introduced a universal primer site and unique molecular identifiers. Priming for cDNA synthesis came from both the TCR alpha and TCR beta constant segments. Libraries were amplified in two PCR steps, with sample barcodes and sequencing adapters added in the second step. Sequencing of libraries was done on Illumina HiSeq 2500 (2x100 bp) or NovaSeq (2x150 bp). The study's own analysis went as follows. MIGEC was used to demultiplex reads and collapse the reads into UMI consensus sequences, and MiXCR was used for V(D)J alignment. Clonotypes responding to the vaccine were identified with edgeR on replicate PBMC samples, with the criteria of FDR below 0.01 and a log2 fold change above 5 up to day 15. CD4 or CD8 identity was assigned to each bulk clonotype according to whether the clonotype was present at higher abundance in the sequenced CD4 repertoire or the sequenced CD8 repertoire. TCRdb passed the public sequencing reads through fastp at Q25 and MiXCR, retaining productive beta sequences. Each entry merges the rows of one CDR3 protein and shows their most common DNA and genes. TCRdb, not the authors, supplied the V and J calls. This sample comprises 500,000 to 650,000 distinct CDR3 sequences, about 15% of them detected only once. The ten top clones hold approximately 15% of the sample.

The junction shows trimming of 8 bases on V and 3 bases on J, plus 4 bases between the germline ends. CDR1 and CDR2 (MGHRA, YSYEKL) derive from the germline V gene. Including cysteine and phenylalanine, the CDR3 has 11 amino acids. Of all the DNA, just the CDR3 is kept, 33 bases in frame from base 1. Sequencing used PBMCs, obtained 5 days after the first yellow fever vaccination. The rearrangement joined TRBV4-1 to TRBJ2-2; the D gene cannot be resolved reliably. The receptor was derived from a man aged 18 to 30 who received the YFV17D yellow fever vaccine. In nucleotide form, the sequence is TGCGCCAGCGAGGACACCGGGGAGCTGTTTTTT. Its translation is CASEDTGELFF.